This entry lists 17 T cell receptor beta chains sequenced from one sample in a study of blood T cell repertoires in COVID-19. Profiling relied on immunoSEQ multiplex PCR, and the TCRdb table lists in-frame clones only, not all of them. The data show under 100,000 clones, roughly 82% seen once. The sample comprised peripheral blood. These receptors came from an elderly woman with active or convalescent COVID-19.

The chain is built from TRBV28 and TRBJ2-5, with 8 bases identical to TRBD2. This CDR3 has 16 residues. The J segment lost 5 bases and the V segment lost 7 bases, leaving 15 bases of the junction unmatched. Germline-derived CDR1 and CDR2 are MDHEN and SYDVKM. The CDR3 spells CASTQTGLAGRETQYF. The CDR3 DNA reads TGTGCCAGCACCCAAACCGGGCTAGCGGGTCGGGAGACCCAGTACTTC.

V is TRBV20-1 and J is TRBJ2-7, with TRBD1 matching over 11 bases. V was pared by 3 bases and J by 6 bases, with 7 bases of the junction left unmatched. From germline, CDR1 is DFQATT and CDR2 SNEGSKA (reference sequence). The CDR3 extends over 14 amino acids. The CDR3 protein is CSASPLDRGLEQYF. The CDR3 nucleotides are TGCAGTGCTAGTCCCCTGGACAGGGGGCTCGAGCAGTACTTC.

In its sample, this clone ranks as medium-sized (0.01 to 0.1%). The chain has TRBV5-6 and TRBJ1-2, with 8 bases matching TRBD1. V lost 6 bases to trimming and J lost 2 bases; unmatched junction nucleotides: 9. The CDR3 has 15 residues. Germline CDR1 SGHDT, CDR2 YYEEEE. CDR3 protein: CASTNGQGKNYGYTF. The CDR3 coding sequence is TGTGCCAGCACCAATGGACAGGGCAAAAACTATGGCTACACCTTC. The full variable domain, completed using reference TRBV5-6 and TRBJ1-2, is DAGVTQSPTHLIKTRGQQVTLRCSPKSGHDTVSWYQQALGQGPQFIFQYYEEEERQRGNFPDRFSGHQFPNYSSELNVNALLLGDSALYLCASTNGQGKNYGYTFGSGTRLTVV.

The chain links TRBV5-6 to TRBJ2-6; D gene uncertain. The CDR3 totals 14 residues. V gave up 1 base and J gave up 4 bases, with 6 bases separating them. Germline-derived CDR1 and CDR2 are SGHDT and YYEEEE. This CDR3 is CASSLRGGANVLTF. The CDR3 DNA reads as TGTGCCAGCAGCTTGAGAGGAGGGGCCAACGTCCTGACTTTC.

This clone appeared a single time. V is TRBV19 and J is TRBJ1-2; no reliable D call. Germline V gene sequence: CDR1 LNHDA, CDR2 SQIVND (reference sequence). The CDR3 has 14 amino acids. The germline V and J ends were trimmed by 2 bases and 0 bases, with 7 bases remaining between them. The CDR3 DNA follows: TGTGCCAGTAGTATACAAAACTCTAACTATGGCTACACCTTC. Protein sequence: CASSIQNSNYGYTF.

The J gene is TRBJ2-3, the V gene TRBV10-1, with a tentative D call TRBD2 (5 bases). The CDR3 has 14 amino acids. Trimming shortened V by 3 bases and J by 7 bases, and 14 bases separated the two germline ends. Germline V lookup: CDR1 WNHNN, CDR2 SYGVQD (reference sequence). In DNA, the CDR3 is TGCGCCAGCAGTGAACAAAAGGGAGCAAATACGCAGTATTTT. Residues: CASSEQKGANTQYF.

The chain joins TRBV19 to TRBJ1-1, with 9 bases identical to TRBD1. The V gene end was trimmed by 4 bases and the J gene end by 11 bases; junction bases not matched to a gene: 11. In germline, CDR1 is LNHDA, CDR2 SQIVND (reference sequence). The CDR3 is 14 amino acids. In nucleotides, the CDR3 is TGTGCCAGTAGTAAACTGGGACAGGGAGATCGGGCTTTCTTT. Its protein is CASSKLGQGDRAFF.

The chain carries TRBV19 and TRBJ1-2; TRBD1 aligns across 12 bases. The CDR3 sequence is 17 residues long. The V gene end was trimmed by 7 bases and the J gene end by 5 bases; junction bases not matched to a gene: 14. The germline gives CDR1 LNHDA, CDR2 SQIVND (reference sequence). CDR3 protein: CASTEGTGGASGYGYTF. In nucleotides, the CDR3 is TGTGCCAGTACTGAGGGGACAGGGGGCGCATCGGGATATGGCTACACCTTC.

The chain couples TRBV7-8 to TRBJ2-7; 7 bases agree with TRBD1. The CDR3 totals 14 residues. The V gene end was trimmed by 4 bases and the J gene end by 5 bases; junction bases not matched to a gene: 8. CDR1 is SGHVS and CDR2 is FQNEAQ in the germline V gene. CDR3 residues: CASSYRQGRNEQYF. In DNA form, the CDR3 reads TGTGCCAGCAGCTATAGACAGGGTAGAAACGAGCAGTACTTC.

V gene TRBV12-3 or TRBV12-4 combines with J gene TRBJ1-1, with 7 bases fitting TRBD1. The CDR3 consists of 13 residues. V dropped 6 bases and J dropped 4; count of bases not matched to a gene: 5. The CDR3 region is CASSSTGVTEAFF. The DNA of the CDR3 is TGTGCCAGCAGCTCTACAGGGGTCACTGAAGCTTTCTTT.

The gene calls are TRBV5-1 and TRBJ1-6, with TRBD1 matching over 7 bases. Germline V CDR1 and CDR2: SGHRS, YFSETQ. J gave up 6 bases and V 4 bases, and 10 bases lay outside the gene matches. The CDR3 extends over 16 amino acids. The CDR3 DNA reads as TGCGCCAGCAGCCCGGACCAGGGGGTCGGTAATTCACCCCTCCACTTT. Its protein product is CASSPDQGVGNSPLHF.

The chain couples TRBV19 to TRBJ1-2; 9 bases map to TRBD1. With 5 bases clipped from V and 7 bases from J, the junction kept 8 bases outside the gene matches. The CDR3 totals 14 residues. CDR1 and CDR2 from the germline V gene are LNHDA and SQIVND (reference sequence). This chain's CDR3 is CASSPSGTGSGYTF. The CDR3 nucleotides are TGTGCCAGTAGTCCCTCCGGGACAGGGAGTGGCTACACCTTC.

This clone was detected once. Within the sample, other DNA sequences also encode this same CDR3. This chain connects TRBV12-3 or TRBV12-4 to TRBJ2-5; D is possibly TRBD2 (6 bases). V shed 3 bases and J shed 4 bases, with 9 bases lying between them. The CDR3 extends over 13 amino acids. In DNA form, the CDR3 reads TGTGCCAGCAGTTTCTCCGGGGGAGAGACCCAGTACTTC. It translates to CASSFSGGETQYF.

This clone was recorded a few times. The chain uses TRBV2 and TRBJ2-7, with D tentatively TRBD1 (5 bases). CDR1 and CDR2 from the germline V gene are SNHLY and FYNNEI. Trimming took off 5 bases at V and 0 bases at J, with 8 bases between the two ends. This CDR3 has 13 residues. CDR3 nucleotide sequence: TGTGCCAGCAGTAGACAGATCTCCTACGAGCAGTACTTC. This sequence encodes CASSRQISYEQYF.

V gene TRBV12-3 or TRBV12-4 combines with J gene TRBJ1-1, with D unclear. There are 12 residues in the CDR3. The V end lost 4 bases, the J end lost 4 bases, and 7 bases lay between the germline ends. The CDR3 DNA reads as TGTGCCAGCAGTTCTCTAAGCACTGAAGCTTTCTTT. Translating it yields CASSSLSTEAFF.

V gene TRBV7-3 combines with J gene TRBJ2-5, with 12 bases matching TRBD2. Germline V gives CDR1 SGHTA, CDR2 FQGTGA. This CDR3 has 17 amino acids. V was clipped by 3 bases and J by 2 bases; unmatched bases: 7. The CDR3 reads CASSLGLAGTQQETQYF. The CDR3 coding sequence is TGTGCCAGCAGCTTGGGACTAGCGGGTACCCAACAAGAGACCCAGTACTTC.

The chain has TRBV20-1 and TRBJ1-2; D uncertain. This CDR3 is 10 amino acids long. The ends were cut back, 5 bases at V and 7 bases at J, with 8 bases in the middle. Per germline, CDR1 DFQATT and CDR2 SNEGSKA (reference sequence). The CDR3 is CSAEGSGYTF. The CDR3 coding sequence is TGCAGTGCTGAGGGCAGTGGCTACACCTTC.